This entry features one T cell receptor (beta chain) sequence. The data derive from a study of blood T cell repertoires in COVID-19. Across the study: From T cells, B-cell-depleted T cells, or PBMCs came the material, which was cDNA or gDNA.

This CDR3 comprises 15 residues. V lost 6 bases to trimming and J lost 4 bases; unmatched junction nucleotides: 4. The V gene's germline CDR1 is MRHNA and CDR2 SNTAGT. Participants' own reports of clinical history determined their cohort assignment. Exposed volunteers were people who met a COVID-19 case within 2 weeks before study entry. As originally analysed: Counts of nucleated cells, estimated from reference gene primer amplification, were obtained. Method: immunoSEQ multiplex PCR; TCRdb's copy keeps in-frame clones and lacks some. V and J calls and clone size are copied from that table; D and trimming were computed from the DNA. The sample includes 130,000 to 150,000 clones, 84% of them seen just once.

Sequencing used PBMCs or T cells enriched from blood (not recorded which). The sequence was collected from a woman aged 50 to 65 who had been exposed to COVID-19. The chain combines TRBV6-4 with TRBJ2-2; TRBD2 agrees at 11 bases. Written as DNA, the CDR3 is TGTGCCAGCAGACTAGCGGGGGCCGCCACCGGGGAGCTGTTTTTT. The encoded protein is CASRLAGAATGELFF.